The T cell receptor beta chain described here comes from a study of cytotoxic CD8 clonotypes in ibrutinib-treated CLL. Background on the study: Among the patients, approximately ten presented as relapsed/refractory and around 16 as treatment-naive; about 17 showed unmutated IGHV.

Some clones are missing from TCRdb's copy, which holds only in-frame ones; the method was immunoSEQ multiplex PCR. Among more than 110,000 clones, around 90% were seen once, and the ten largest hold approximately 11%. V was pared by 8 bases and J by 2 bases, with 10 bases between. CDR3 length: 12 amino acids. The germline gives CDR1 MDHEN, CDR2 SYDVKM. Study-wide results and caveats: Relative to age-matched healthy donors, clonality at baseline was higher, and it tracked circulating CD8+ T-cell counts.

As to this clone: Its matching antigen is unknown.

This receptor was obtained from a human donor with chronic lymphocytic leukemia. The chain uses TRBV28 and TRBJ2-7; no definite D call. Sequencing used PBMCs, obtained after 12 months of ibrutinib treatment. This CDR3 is CASRRTPYEQYF. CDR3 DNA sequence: TGTGCCAGCCGGCGGACCCCCTACGAGCAGTACTTC.